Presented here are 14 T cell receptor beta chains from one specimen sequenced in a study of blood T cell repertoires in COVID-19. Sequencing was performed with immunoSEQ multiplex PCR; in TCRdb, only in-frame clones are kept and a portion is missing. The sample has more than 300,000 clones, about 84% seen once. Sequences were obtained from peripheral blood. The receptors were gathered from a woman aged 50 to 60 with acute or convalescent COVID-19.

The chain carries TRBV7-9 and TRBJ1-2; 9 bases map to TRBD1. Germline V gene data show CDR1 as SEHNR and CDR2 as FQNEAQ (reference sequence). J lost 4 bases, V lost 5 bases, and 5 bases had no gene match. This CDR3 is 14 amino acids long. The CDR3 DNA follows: TGTGCCAGCAGCCGACAGGGGGACTCCTATGGCTACACCTTC. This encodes CASSRQGDSYGYTF.

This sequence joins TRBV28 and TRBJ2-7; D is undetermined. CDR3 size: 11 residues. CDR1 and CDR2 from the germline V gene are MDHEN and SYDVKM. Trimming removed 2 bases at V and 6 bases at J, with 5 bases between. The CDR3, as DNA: TGTGCCAGCAGTTTAGCTACCGAGCAGTACTTC. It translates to CASSLATEQYF.

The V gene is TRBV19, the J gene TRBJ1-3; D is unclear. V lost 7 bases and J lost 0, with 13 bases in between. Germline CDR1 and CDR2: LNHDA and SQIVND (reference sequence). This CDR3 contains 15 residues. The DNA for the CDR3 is TGTGCCAGTACGCGCTACAGTCCCTCTGGAAACACCATATATTTT. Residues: CASTRYSPSGNTIYF.

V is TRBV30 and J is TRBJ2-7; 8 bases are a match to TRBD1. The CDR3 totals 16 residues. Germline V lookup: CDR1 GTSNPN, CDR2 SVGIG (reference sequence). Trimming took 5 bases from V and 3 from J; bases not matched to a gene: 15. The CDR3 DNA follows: TGTGCCTGGCCACTTCTGGACAGGGCTTTTTGCTACGAGCAGTACTTC. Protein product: CAWPLLDRAFCYEQYF.

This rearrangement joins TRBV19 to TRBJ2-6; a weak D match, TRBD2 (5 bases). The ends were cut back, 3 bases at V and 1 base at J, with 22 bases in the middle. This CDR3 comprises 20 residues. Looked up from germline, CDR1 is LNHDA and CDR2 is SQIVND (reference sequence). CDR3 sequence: CASSIPGTWLGISGANVLTF. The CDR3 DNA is TGTGCCAGTAGTATCCCGGGAACCTGGCTGGGGATATCTGGGGCCAACGTCCTGACTTTC.

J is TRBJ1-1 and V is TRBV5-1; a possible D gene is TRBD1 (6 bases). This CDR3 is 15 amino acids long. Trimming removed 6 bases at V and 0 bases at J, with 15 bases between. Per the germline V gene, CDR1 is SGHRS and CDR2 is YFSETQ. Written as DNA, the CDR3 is TGCGCCAGCATTCAGGGGTCCACCATGAACACTGAAGCTTTCTTT. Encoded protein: CASIQGSTMNTEAFF.

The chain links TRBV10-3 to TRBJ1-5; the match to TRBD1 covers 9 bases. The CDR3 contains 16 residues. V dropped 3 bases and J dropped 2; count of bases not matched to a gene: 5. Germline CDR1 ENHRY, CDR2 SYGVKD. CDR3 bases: TGTGCCATCAGTGAAAGTAGACAGGGGGGCAATCAGCCCCAGCATTTT. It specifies CAISESRQGGNQPQHF.

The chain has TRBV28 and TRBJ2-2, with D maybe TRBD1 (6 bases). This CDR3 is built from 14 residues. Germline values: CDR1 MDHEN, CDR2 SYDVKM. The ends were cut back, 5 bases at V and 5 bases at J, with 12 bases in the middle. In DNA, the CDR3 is TGTGCCAGCAGTACACCGGGACAAACCGGGGAGCTGTTTTTT. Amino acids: CASSTPGQTGELFF.

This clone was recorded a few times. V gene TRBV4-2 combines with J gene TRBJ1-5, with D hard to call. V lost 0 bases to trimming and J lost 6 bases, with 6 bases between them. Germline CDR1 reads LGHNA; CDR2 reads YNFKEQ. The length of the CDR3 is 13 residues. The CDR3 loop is CASSQDTGQPQHF. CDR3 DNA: TGTGCCAGCAGCCAAGATACGGGTCAGCCCCAGCATTTT.

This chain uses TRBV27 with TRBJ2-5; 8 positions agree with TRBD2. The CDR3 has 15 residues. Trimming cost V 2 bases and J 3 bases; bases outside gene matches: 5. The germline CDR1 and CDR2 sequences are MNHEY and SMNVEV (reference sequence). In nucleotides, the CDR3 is TGTGCCAGCAGTTTAACGCGGGGGGCGGAAGAGACCCAGTACTTC. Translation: CASSLTRGAEETQYF.

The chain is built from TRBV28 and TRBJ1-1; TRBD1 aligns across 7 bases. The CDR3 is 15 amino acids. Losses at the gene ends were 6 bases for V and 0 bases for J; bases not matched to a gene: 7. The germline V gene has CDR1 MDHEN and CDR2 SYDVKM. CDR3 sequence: CASRGTGTVNTEAFF. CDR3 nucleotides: TGTGCCAGCAGGGGCACCGGGACAGTGAACACTGAAGCTTTCTTT.

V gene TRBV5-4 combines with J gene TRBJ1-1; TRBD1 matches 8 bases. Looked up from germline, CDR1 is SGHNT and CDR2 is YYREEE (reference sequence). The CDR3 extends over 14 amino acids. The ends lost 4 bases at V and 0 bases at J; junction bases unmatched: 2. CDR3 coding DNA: TGTGCCAGCAGCCAGGACAGGGTGAACACTGAAGCTTTCTTT. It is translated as CASSQDRVNTEAFF.

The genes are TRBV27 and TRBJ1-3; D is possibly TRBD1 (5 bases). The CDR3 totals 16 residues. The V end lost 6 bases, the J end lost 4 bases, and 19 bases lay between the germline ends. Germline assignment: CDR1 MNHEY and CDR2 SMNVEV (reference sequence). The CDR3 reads CASRGGANLAGNTIYF. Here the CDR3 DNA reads TGTGCCAGCAGAGGCGGGGCAAATTTGGCAGGAAACACCATATATTTT.

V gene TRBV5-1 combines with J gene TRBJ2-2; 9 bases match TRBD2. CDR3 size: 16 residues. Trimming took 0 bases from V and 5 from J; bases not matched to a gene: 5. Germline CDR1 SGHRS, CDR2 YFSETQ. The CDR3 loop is CASSLAAGGRTGELFF. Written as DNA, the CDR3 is TGCGCCAGCAGCTTGGCAGCGGGAGGCCGGACCGGGGAGCTGTTTTTT.